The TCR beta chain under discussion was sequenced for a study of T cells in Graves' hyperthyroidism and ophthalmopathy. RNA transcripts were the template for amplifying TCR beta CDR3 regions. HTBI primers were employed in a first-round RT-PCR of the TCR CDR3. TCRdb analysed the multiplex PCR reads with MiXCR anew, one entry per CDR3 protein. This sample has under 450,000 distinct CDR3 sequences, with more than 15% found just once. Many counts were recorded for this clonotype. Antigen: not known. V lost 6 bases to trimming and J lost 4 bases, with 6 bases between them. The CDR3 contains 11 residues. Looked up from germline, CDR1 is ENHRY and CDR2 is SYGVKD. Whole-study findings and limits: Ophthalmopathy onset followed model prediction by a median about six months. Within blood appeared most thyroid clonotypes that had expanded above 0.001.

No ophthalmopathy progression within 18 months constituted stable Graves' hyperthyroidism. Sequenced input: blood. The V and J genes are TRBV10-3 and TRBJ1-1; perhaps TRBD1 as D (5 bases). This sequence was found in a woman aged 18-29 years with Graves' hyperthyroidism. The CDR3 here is CAIRGGTEAFF. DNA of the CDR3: TGTGCCATCAGGGGGGGCACTGAAGCTTTCTTT.